The 17 T cell receptor beta chains listed next were all sequenced from one sample in a study of T-cell reconstitution after alpha-beta-depleted transplantation in children. TCRbeta library preparation incorporated unique molecular identifiers. TCRdb passed the PCR reads through MiXCR, listing each CDR3 protein once. The table lists 550,000 to 800,000 distinct CDR3 sequences, about 12% of them singletons, with 0.79% in the top ten. The sequencing here drew on PBMCs, taken before TCRalphabeta/CD19-depleted stem cell transplant. All receptors come from a girl aged 2-10 years with congenital amegakaryocytic thrombocytopenia, due to receive a stem cell transplant.

This clonotype showed up many times. The CDR3 reads CASSGTSGRLYNEQFF. CDR3 nucleotide sequence: TGCGCCAGCAGCGGGACTAGCGGGAGGTTATACAATGAGCAGTTCTTC. This chain joins TRBV5-1 and TRBJ2-1; 15 nucleotides match TRBD2. V was pared by 4 bases and J by 4 bases, with 3 bases of the junction left unmatched. Germline CDR1 and CDR2: SGHRS and YFSETQ. The CDR3 has 16 amino acids. The variable domain in full, completed from reference TRBV5-1 and TRBJ2-1, reads KAGVTQTPRYLIKTRGQQVTLSCSPISGHRSVSWYQQTPGQGLQFLFEYFSETQRNKGNFPGRFSGRQFSNSRSEMNVSTLELGDSALYLCASSGTSGRLYNEQFFGPGTRLTVL.

The rearrangement joins TRBV11-1 to TRBJ1-1, with D possibly being TRBD1 (6 bases). CDR3 length equals 20 residues. Germline V lookup: CDR1 SGHAT, CDR2 FQDESV (reference sequence). V lost 1 base and J 3 bases, leaving 27 bases between the germline ends. CDR3 coding DNA: TGTGCCAGCAGCTTAGGAAGAGGGGGGGGCGCGAAGAGTTGGGACACTGAAGCTTTCTTT. Protein sequence: CASSLGRGGGAKSWDTEAFF.

In this sample, this clonotype turned up many times. The chain combines TRBV20-1 with TRBJ2-7, with D maybe TRBD1 (6 bases). Germline CDR1 reads DFQATT; CDR2 reads SNEGSKA (reference sequence). This CDR3 contains 13 residues. V shed 5 bases and J shed 3 bases, with 14 bases lying between them. The CDR3 region is CSAQQGGGYEQYF. The CDR3, as DNA: TGCAGTGCTCAACAGGGCGGAGGCTACGAGCAGTACTTC.

The table lists this clonotype with many counts. Sequence at one end of the junction differs from germline and may be a read error. This chain uses TRBV27 with TRBJ1-2; 7 bases line up with TRBD1. Germline assignment: CDR1 MNHEY and CDR2 SMNVEV (reference sequence). The CDR3 totals 13 residues. CDR3 in amino acids: CASSVSGQAGYTF. The DNA for the CDR3 is TGTGCCAGCAGTGTATCCGGACAGGCGGGCTACACCTTC.

A few counts support this clonotype. The rearrangement uses TRBV6-5 and TRBJ2-4; D not certain. The V end lost 2 bases, the J end lost 1 base, and 12 bases lay between the germline ends. Germline assignment: CDR1 MNHEY and CDR2 SVGAGI. The CDR3 is 16 residues long. The CDR3 reads CASSYMGSSAKNIQYF. The CDR3 DNA reads TGTGCCAGCAGTTACATGGGCAGTTCGGCCAAAAACATTCAGTACTTC.

The table lists this clonotype with a few counts. CDR3 in amino acids: CASGWTGLRYEQYF. CDR3 DNA sequence: TGTGCCAGCGGCTGGACAGGCTTACGCTACGAGCAGTACTTC. The chain links TRBV27 to TRBJ2-7; TRBD1 matches at 7 bases. Germline loops: CDR1 MNHEY, CDR2 SMNVEV (reference sequence). The CDR3 runs to 14 residues. With 8 bases clipped from V and 3 bases from J, the junction kept 10 bases outside the gene matches.

The rearrangement joins TRBV20-1 to TRBJ2-7; TRBD2 matches at 10 bases. The CDR3 has 14 amino acids. In germline, CDR1 is DFQATT, CDR2 SNEGSKA (reference sequence). After removal of 6 bases from V and 5 bases from J, the junction contained 10 bases not matched to a gene. The CDR3, as DNA: TGCAGTGCCTTGTGGGCTAGCGGGAGCCACGAGCAGTACTTC. This translates into CSALWASGSHEQYF.

This clonotype was counted many times. The V call is TRBV10-3, the J call TRBJ2-1, with 8 bases that match TRBD2. V trimming: 3 bases; J trimming: 0 bases; junction bases outside the gene matches: 4. The CDR3 extends over 16 amino acids. The germline gives CDR1 ENHRY, CDR2 SYGVKD. The CDR3 spells CAISDTSGGSYNEQFF. As DNA, the CDR3 is TGTGCCATCAGTGACACTAGCGGAGGCTCCTACAATGAGCAGTTCTTC.

In its sample, this clonotype was seen a few times. The rearrangement uses TRBV5-1 and TRBJ2-6, with D unresolved. The CDR3 is 17 residues long. CDR1 SGHRS and CDR2 YFSETQ come from the germline V gene. V was cut by 4 bases and J by 1 base, with 15 bases left in between. The DNA for the CDR3 is TGCGCCAGCAGCCCCACCCCGCCCGGGTCTGGGGCCAACGTCCTGACTTTC. This gives the protein CASSPTPPGSGANVLTF.

In its sample, this clonotype was seen a few times. V usage is TRBV30 and J usage is TRBJ1-5; D gene unclear. In germline, CDR1 is GTSNPN, CDR2 SVGIG (reference sequence). CDR3 length: 12 amino acids. The CDR3, as DNA: TGTGCACTCGGGAGGGCAAATCAGCCCCAGCATTTT. It yields the protein CALGRANQPQHF. Drawing the rest from reference TRBV30 and TRBJ1-5, the complete variable domain is SQTIHQWPATLVQPVGSPLSLECTVEGTSNPNLYWYRQAAGRGLQLLFYSVGIGQISSEVPQNLSASRPQDRQFILSSKKLLLSDSGFYLCALGRANQPQHFGDGTRLSIL.

V and J are TRBV12-3 or TRBV12-4 and TRBJ1-5, with TRBD1 as a possible D gene (5 bases). Trimming stripped 4 bases from V and 6 bases from J, with 16 bases between. The CDR3 sequence is 15 residues long. CDR3 DNA: TGTGCCAGCAGTTACCAGACAGAAATTGGTCAGCCCCAGCATTTT. This encodes CASSYQTEIGQPQHF.

The rearrangement links TRBV20-1 to TRBJ2-5, with D unresolved. V lost 3 bases and J lost 2, with 13 bases in between. The germline CDR1 and CDR2 sequences are DFQATT and SNEGSKA (reference sequence). CDR3 size: 14 residues. This CDR3 is CSARPLAVQETQYF. The CDR3 DNA reads TGCAGTGCTAGGCCGCTCGCGGTTCAAGAGACCCAGTACTTC.

For this clonotype: Just one base apart from a much larger clone, this may be a read error. The rearrangement uses TRBV21-1 and TRBJ1-1. TRBV21-1 is labeled a pseudogene. CDR3 length equals 11 residues. CDR3 DNA: TGTGCCAGCAGCAAAGATGATCAAGCTTTCTTT. Translating it yields CASSKDDQAFF.

With regard to this clonotype: Being one base from a much bigger clone, this may be a read error. V usage is TRBV10-3 and J usage is TRBJ2-5; 10 bases map to TRBD1. Per germline, CDR1 ENHRY and CDR2 SYGVKD. This CDR3 is 20 amino acids long. The V gene end was trimmed by 1 base and the J gene end by 5 bases; junction bases not matched to a gene: 19. In DNA form, the CDR3 reads TGTGCCATCAGTGAGTGGATTGTGTCCTCCGACAGGGGGCGAAAGGAGACCCAGTACTTC. Protein sequence: CAISEWIVSSDRGRKETQYF.

The chain uses TRBV11-2 and TRBJ2-3; tentatively, D is TRBD2 (5 bases). CDR3 length: 16 residues. Germline V gene lookup returns CDR1 SGHAT and CDR2 FQNNGV. The ends were cut back, 4 bases at V and 1 base at J, with 15 bases in the middle. CDR3 sequence: CASSSASHPRTDTQYF. Here the CDR3 DNA reads TGTGCCAGCAGCTCCGCTAGCCACCCACGCACAGATACGCAGTATTTT.

This clonotype was counted between two and nine times. The chain has TRBV27 and TRBJ2-7, with 10 bases identical to TRBD1. With 6 bases clipped from V and 6 bases from J, the junction kept 8 bases outside the gene matches. The germline V gene encodes CDR1 MNHEY and CDR2 SMNVEV (reference sequence). The CDR3 is made up of 14 amino acids. The CDR3 DNA reads as TGTGCCAGCAGGGGACAGGGGAGTTTTCGCGAGCAGTACTTC. This encodes CASRGQGSFREQYF.

This clonotype was counted many times. In DNA form, the CDR3 reads TGCGCCAGCAGCTTATTTCTAGCGGGAGTCCTCAATGAGCAGTTCTTC. It is translated as CASSLFLAGVLNEQFF. The chain employs TRBV5-1 and TRBJ2-1; 10 bases match TRBD2. The CDR3 contains 16 residues. CDR1 SGHRS and CDR2 YFSETQ come from the germline V gene. J gave up 6 bases and V 2 bases, and 8 bases lay outside the gene matches.